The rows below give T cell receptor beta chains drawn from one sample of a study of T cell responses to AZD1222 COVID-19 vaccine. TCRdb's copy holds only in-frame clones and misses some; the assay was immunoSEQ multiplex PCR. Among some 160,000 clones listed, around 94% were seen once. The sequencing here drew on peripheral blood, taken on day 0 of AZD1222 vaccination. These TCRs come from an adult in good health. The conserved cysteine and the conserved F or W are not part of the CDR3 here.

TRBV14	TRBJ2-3	ASSLAGGRDTQY
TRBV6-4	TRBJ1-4	ASSDSKCSYAVATNEKLF
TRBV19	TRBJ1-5	ASEDRREYQPQH
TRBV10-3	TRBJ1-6	AIIPGQITYNSPLH
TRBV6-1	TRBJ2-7	ASSEARRDEQY
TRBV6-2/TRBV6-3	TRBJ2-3	ASSYSGGATDTQY
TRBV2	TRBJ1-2	ASIGSRLNYGYT
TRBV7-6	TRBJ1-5	ASSPMAGESQPQH
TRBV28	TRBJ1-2	ASFHTNPSQGNYGYT
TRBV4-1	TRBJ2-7	ASSLQVSYEQY
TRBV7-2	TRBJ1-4	ASSLASGSPGGKLF
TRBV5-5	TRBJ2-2	ASSPRGTGELF
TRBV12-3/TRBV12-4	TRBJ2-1	ASSGGLWNEQF
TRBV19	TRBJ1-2	ASNPRAGNYGYT
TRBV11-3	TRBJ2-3	ASSSRGGGLTDTQY
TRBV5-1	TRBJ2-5	ASSFGTGQETQY
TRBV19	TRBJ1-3	ASSIQDLSGNTIY
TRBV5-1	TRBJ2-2	ASRGGTDNTGELF
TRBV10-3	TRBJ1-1	AISESPDTEAF
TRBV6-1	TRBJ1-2	ASSEDEVVDRGAYGYT
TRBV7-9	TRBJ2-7	ASSPLREVREWKQY
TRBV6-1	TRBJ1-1	ASSEGAGDTEAF
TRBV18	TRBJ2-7	ASSPSTGTYEQY
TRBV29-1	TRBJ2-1	SVEAPDRASYNEQF
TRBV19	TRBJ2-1	ASSLTDNQYNEQF